Presented here are 12 T cell receptor beta chains from one specimen sequenced in a study of shared clonotypes between healthy human individuals (dated by TCRdb to 2018 to 2021). The library was produced with the immunoSEQ multiplex PCR assay. The clones in this table, taken by TCRdb from immuneACCESS, are in-frame only. Not every clone is retained; where verified, under half of the shortfall comes from an unresolved V gene, and the cause of the rest is unknown. In this sample the table shows around 750,000 clones, roughly 70% of which occur a single time. The top ten clones comprise less than 2% of the sample. Sequenced input: memory CD4+ T cells sorted from blood. The cell subset or site label for this specimen denotes: CD45RA-negative fraction. All receptors derive from a woman in her twenties or thirties in good health.

There are a few counts of this clone. The chain carries TRBV28 and TRBJ1-1; TRBD1 might be the D (5 bases). Trimming removed 6 bases at V and 1 base at J, with 15 bases between. This CDR3 region has 15 residues. CDR1 and CDR2 (germline): MDHEN, SYDVKM. CDR3 sequence reads: CASRAHGRGNTEAFF. The CDR3 DNA reads TGTGCCAGCAGAGCGCACGGGAGGGGGAACACTGAAGCTTTCTTT.

As to this clone: A much larger clone lies one base from this, so it may be a read error. Other DNA sequences from this sample encode an identical CDR3 as well. The chain joins TRBV28 to TRBJ2-3; D unclear. CDR3 length: 11 amino acids. Germline V gives CDR1 MDHEN, CDR2 SYDVKM. V was pared by 4 bases and J by 4 bases, with 3 bases between. The CDR3 region has the DNA TGTGCCAGCAGTTCCCCAGATACGCAGTATTTT. It encodes CASSSPDTQYF.

The V gene is TRBV5-1, the J gene TRBJ2-2; D is uncertain. CDR3 length equals 13 residues. CDR1 SGHRS and CDR2 YFSETQ come from the germline V gene. V dropped 4 bases and J dropped 7 bases, with 11 bases sitting between them. The CDR3 nucleotides read TGCGCCAGCAGCCTTATCGTCGACGGGGAGCTGTTTTTT. It translates to CASSLIVDGELFF.

The rearrangement links TRBV15 to TRBJ1-2, with TRBD1 matching over 10 bases. Per the germline V gene, CDR1 is LNHNV and CDR2 is YYDKDF (reference sequence). This CDR3 is built from 14 residues. V lost 5 bases to trimming and J lost 8 bases; unmatched junction nucleotides: 8. CDR3: CATSVRQGAYGYTF. In DNA form, the CDR3 reads TGTGCCACCAGCGTTCGACAGGGGGCGTACGGCTACACCTTC.

The rearrangement joins TRBV18 to TRBJ2-3; 9 bases are shared with TRBD1. Germline CDR1 KGHSH, CDR2 LQKENI. The CDR3 covers 15 residues. The V and J ends lost 2 bases and 1 base, in that order; junction bases with no gene match: 1. The CDR3 DNA is TGTGCCAGCTCACCAGACAGGGGGGGCACAGATACGCAGTATTTT. Its protein is CASSPDRGGTDTQYF.

V gene TRBV7-8 combines with J gene TRBJ2-7; weak D call: TRBD1 (6 bases). Germline lookup yields CDR1 SGHVS and CDR2 FQNEAQ. CDR3 length equals 13 residues. Trimming removed 1 base from V and 2 bases from J, with 6 bases in between. DNA for the CDR3: TGTGCCAGCAGCTTAGACAGGGCCTACGAGCAGTACTTC. It is translated as CASSLDRAYEQYF.

The V and J genes are TRBV19 and TRBJ1-1; 10 positions match TRBD1. Germline lookup yields CDR1 LNHDA and CDR2 SQIVND (reference sequence). The CDR3 covers 15 residues. Unmatched junction bases numbered 10, after V lost 4 bases and J lost 8 bases. The CDR3, as DNA: TGTGCCAGTAGTACACCCCGGGACAGGGGCTCCGAAGCTTTCTTT. Its protein product is CASSTPRDRGSEAFF.

The V and J genes are TRBV28 and TRBJ1-5; the D gene is possibly TRBD1 (5 bases). The germline gives CDR1 MDHEN, CDR2 SYDVKM. The V gene lost 5 bases and the J gene lost 4 bases, with 9 bases spanning the gap. CDR3 size: 13 residues. CDR3 bases: TGTGCCAGCAGTGGCAGGGTTAATCAGCCCCAGCATTTT. Translation gives CASSGRVNQPQHF.

The rearrangement uses TRBV5-4 and TRBJ2-7; 7 nucleotides align to TRBD1. Unmatched junction bases numbered 8, after V lost 4 bases and J lost 4 bases. Per germline, CDR1 SGHNT and CDR2 YYREEE (reference sequence). This CDR3 spans 14 amino acids. CDR3 sequence reads: CASSHDRVGYEQYF. Here the CDR3 DNA reads TGTGCCAGCAGCCATGACAGGGTGGGTTACGAGCAGTACTTC. The entire variable domain, with the rest obtained from reference TRBV5-4 and TRBJ2-7, is as follows: ETGVTQSPTHLIKTRGQQVTLRCSSQSGHNTVSWYQQALGQGPQFIFQYYREEENGRGNFPPRFSGLQFPNYSSELNVNALELDDSALYLCASSHDRVGYEQYFGPGTRLTVT.

The chain recombines TRBV10-2 with TRBJ2-2; D is uncertain. This CDR3 region has 14 residues. Trimming took off 1 base at V and 4 bases at J, with 7 bases between the two ends. From germline, CDR1 is WSHSY and CDR2 SAAADI. The CDR3 loop is CASSEFRSTGELFF. The CDR3 DNA sequence: TGCGCCAGCAGTGAGTTCAGGAGCACCGGGGAGCTGTTTTTT.

The rearrangement uses TRBV14 and TRBJ2-2; 7 bases match TRBD1. Germline CDR1 and CDR2: SGHDN and FVKESK. V shed 4 bases, J shed 0 bases, and the junction held 5 bases outside the gene matches. CDR3 length: 16 residues. The CDR3 nucleotides read TGTGCCAGCAGCCTTCTGACAGGGACGAACACCGGGGAGCTGTTTTTT. Protein product: CASSLLTGTNTGELFF.

V gene TRBV4-1 combines with J gene TRBJ2-7; a possible D gene is TRBD1 (5 bases). Germline V lookup: CDR1 MGHRA, CDR2 YSYEKL. The CDR3 length is 17 residues. V lost 4 bases and J 0 bases, leaving 19 bases between the germline ends. The CDR3 DNA reads as TGCGCCAGCAGCCTAAAGGGTAGAGGTGACAGCTCCTACGAGCAGTACTTC. Translating gives CASSLKGRGDSSYEQYF.